Included here is one T cell receptor beta chain sequence, with context. The antigen remains undetermined. Clones were sequenced by immunoSEQ multiplex PCR, and TCRdb holds only the in-frame ones, with some missing. The data show approximately 30,000 clones, roughly nine tenths seen once. This record comes from a study of chemoradiotherapy in HPV16-positive cancers. V dropped 7 bases and J dropped 7 bases, with 11 bases sitting between them. Germline CDR1 and CDR2: MNHEY and SVGAGI. The CDR3 has 13 amino acids. Whole-study findings and limits: Only two HPV16-positive patients supplied the functional HPV-specificity definition.

The chain has TRBV6-5 and TRBJ1-6; D is possibly TRBD1 (5 bases). This TCR was sampled from a human donor with HPV-associated anogenital cancer. The sequences come from blood, collected from a patient who underwent chemoradiotherapy. The CDR3 here is CASTPRGNSPLHF. DNA of the CDR3: TGTGCCAGCACTCCCCGGGGGAATTCACCCCTCCACTTT.